The 2 T cell receptor beta chains below all came from one sample that was sequenced in a study of blood T cell repertoires in COVID-19. Clones were sequenced by immunoSEQ multiplex PCR, and TCRdb holds only the in-frame ones, with some missing. The table has fewer than 90,000 clones, around nine tenths seen once. Specimen: peripheral blood. All receptors come from a human donor in a cohort sampled during active COVID-19.

This clone was seen only once. The chain couples TRBV28 to TRBJ2-3; TRBD1 matches at 10 bases. The CDR3 has 15 residues. The trim removed 6 bases at V and 4 bases at J, leaving 7 bases unmatched. Germline loops: CDR1 MDHEN, CDR2 SYDVKM. The CDR3 spells CASSPGTGAPDTQYF. DNA of the CDR3: TGTGCCAGCAGCCCCGGGACAGGGGCCCCAGATACGCAGTATTTT. The variable domain in full, completed from reference TRBV28 and TRBJ2-3, reads DVKVTQSSRYLVKRTGEKVFLECVQDMDHENMFWYRQDPGLGLRLIYFSYDVKMKEKGDIPEGYSVSREKKERFSLILESASTNQTSMYLCASSPGTGAPDTQYFGPGTRLTVL.

The V and J genes are TRBV11-3 and TRBJ1-4; D may be TRBD1 (5 bases). The germline gives CDR1 SGHNT, CDR2 YENEEA. This CDR3 is 18 amino acids long. V lost 2 bases, J lost 4 bases, and 20 bases lay in between. CDR3 DNA sequence: TGTGCCAGCAGCTTACTCCCACTGCAGGGCGGCGGTAATGAAAAACTGTTTTTT. It codes for CASSLLPLQGGGNEKLFF.